Shown below are 14 T cell receptor beta chains from a single sample sequenced in a study of blood T cells in healthy people across ages. It was with a sample-barcoded 5' primer and a J-beta primer mix that a second PCR of roughly 7 to 12 cycles was run. TCRdb itself ran the 5' RACE reads through MiXCR, one entry per CDR3 protein. The data show around 800,000 distinct CDR3 sequences, around 62% seen once. The specimen was blood. These receptors were collected from a young man in good health.

V gene TRBV10-3 combines with J gene TRBJ2-3; 12 nucleotides match TRBD2. V trimming: 2 bases; J trimming: 2 bases; junction bases outside the gene matches: 8. CDR3 length: 18 amino acids. Germline V gives CDR1 ENHRY, CDR2 SYGVKD. The DNA for the CDR3 is TGTGCCATCAGTGAGCCGCCCGGACTAGCGGGGAACACAGATACGCAGTATTTT. Protein: CAISEPPGLAGNTDTQYF.

This chain links TRBV20-1 with TRBJ2-1, with 15 bases matching TRBD2. CDR3 length equals 16 residues. The germline gives CDR1 DFQATT, CDR2 SNEGSKA (reference sequence). V trimming: 7 bases; J trimming: 5 bases; junction bases outside the gene matches: 9. The CDR3 sequence is CSGWTSGGATDNEQFF. In nucleotides, the CDR3 is TGCAGTGGTTGGACTAGCGGGGGGGCGACCGACAATGAGCAGTTCTTC.

This rearrangement joins TRBV9 to TRBJ2-1, with TRBD2 identical over 9 bases. CDR1 and CDR2 from the germline V gene are SGDLS and YYNGEE. J lost 6 bases, V lost 3 bases, and 4 bases had no gene match. The CDR3 totals 14 residues. In DNA form, the CDR3 reads TGTGCCAGCAGCGCTAGCGGGGCCTTCAATGAGCAGTTCTTC. This translates into CASSASGAFNEQFF.

The chain uses TRBV4-3 and TRBJ2-5; maybe TRBD1 (6 bases). Germline CDR1 is LGHNA and CDR2 is YSLEER. V was shortened by 1 base and J by 5 bases, with 17 bases between the two germline ends. This CDR3 region has 16 residues. The CDR3 nucleotides read TGCGCCAGCAGCCAAGCTGGGGGCAGGGTGGGCGAGACCCAGTACTTC. Amino acids: CASSQAGGRVGETQYF.

In its sample, this clonotype was seen a few times. The genes are TRBV3-1 and TRBJ1-2; TRBD1 agrees at 9 bases. CDR3 length: 16 amino acids. The V and J ends lost 2 bases and 8 bases, in that order; junction bases with no gene match: 12. The germline CDR1 and CDR2 sequences are LGHDT and YNNKEL (reference sequence). CDR3 residues: CASSQSTGGSGGGYTF. The DNA for the CDR3 is TGTGCCAGCAGCCAATCCACAGGGGGCTCTGGAGGAGGCTACACCTTC.

This chain links TRBV4-3 with TRBJ2-1; 8 bases are shared with TRBD2. V was clipped by 1 base and J by 7 bases; unmatched bases: 9. Germline CDR1 reads LGHNA; CDR2 reads YSLEER. There are 16 residues in the CDR3. The CDR3 coding sequence is TGCGCCAGCAGCCAAGTCGGACGGGGGGGCGGAAATGAGCAGTTCTTC. This gives the protein CASSQVGRGGGNEQFF.

The rearrangement links TRBV6-2 or TRBV6-3 to TRBJ1-4; the D gene is possibly TRBD1 (5 bases). CDR1 and CDR2 from the germline V gene are MNHEY and SVGEGT. V lost 7 bases and J lost 8, with 20 bases in between. The CDR3 is made up of 15 amino acids. The CDR3: CASNDGGAKGEKLFF. The DNA of the CDR3 is TGTGCCAGCAACGATGGAGGGGCCAAAGGAGAAAAACTGTTTTTT.

The CDR3 here is CASSQDPRGTETQYF. The DNA of the CDR3 is TGTGCCAGCAGCCAAGATCCAAGGGGTACGGAGACCCAGTACTTC. V gene TRBV4-2 combines with J gene TRBJ2-7; D is perhaps TRBD1 (5 bases). The J call is doubtful: the DNA matches TRBJ2-5 better. The CDR3 extends over 15 amino acids. The germline CDR1 and CDR2 sequences are LGHNA and YNFKEQ.

This clonotype occurred many times. This chain joins TRBV9 and TRBJ1-2; D remains unclear. This CDR3 spans 12 amino acids. Germline V lookup: CDR1 SGDLS, CDR2 YYNGEE. The V gene lost 1 base and the J gene lost 4 bases, with 5 bases spanning the gap. The CDR3 region is CASSVLGYGYTF. The DNA for the CDR3 is TGTGCCAGCAGCGTACTCGGCTATGGCTACACCTTC.

This chain uses TRBV7-2 with TRBJ2-3, with D perhaps matching TRBD2 (7 bases). V was clipped by 3 bases and J by 5 bases, with 18 bases between them. Germline V gene data show CDR1 as SGHTA and CDR2 as FQGNSA. This CDR3 comprises 16 residues. The CDR3 nucleotides are TGTGCCAGCAGCTTGCGTCTCCGGGGGGCCGAAGATACGCAGTATTTT. This sequence encodes CASSLRLRGAEDTQYF.

As regards this clonotype: One end of the junction varies from germline; a read error may be responsible. The gene calls are TRBV14 and TRBJ2-7; D assignment may be TRBD1 or TRBD2 (5 bases each). CDR3 length equals 14 residues. Germline V gives CDR1 SGHDN, CDR2 FVKESK. CDR3 amino acids: CASSARDRPYGQYF. For the CDR3, the DNA is TGTGCCAGCAGCGCCCGGGACCGCCCCTACGGGCAGTACTTC.

This clonotype was detected a few times. The chain uses TRBV12-3 or TRBV12-4 and TRBJ2-5, with 13 bases aligning to TRBD2. CDR3 length: 15 residues. V shed 5 bases, J shed 6 bases, and the junction held 6 bases outside the gene matches. The CDR3, as DNA: TGTGCCAGCAGTCCGGGACTAGCGGGGCCAAAGACCCAGTACTTC. This codes for CASSPGLAGPKTQYF.

The chain couples TRBV4-1 to TRBJ2-5; a weak D match, TRBD1 (6 bases). The CDR3 spans 16 residues. Trimming took 0 bases from V and 5 from J, leaving 16 bases between them. Germline CDR1 and CDR2: MGHRA and YSYEKL. CDR3 sequence reads: CASSQEPGQPGETQYF. The DNA for the CDR3 is TGCGCCAGCAGCCAAGAACCTGGACAGCCCGGGGAGACCCAGTACTTC.

This clonotype was seen a few times. The chain has TRBV9 and TRBJ2-1, with a tentative D call TRBD2 (5 bases). CDR3 length: 15 residues. Germline V CDR1 and CDR2: SGDLS, YYNGEE. With 1 base removed from V and 0 bases from J, the gap between germline ends came to 8 bases. The CDR3 nucleotides read TGTGCCAGCAGCGTAAGAGGGAGCTCCTACAATGAGCAGTTCTTC. It specifies CASSVRGSSYNEQFF. The full variable domain, in which reference TRBV9 and TRBJ2-1 provide the parts outside the CDR3, is DSGVTQTPKHLITATGQRVTLRCSPRSGDLSVYWYQQSLDQGLQFLIQYYNGEERAKGNILERFSAQQFPDLHSELNLSSLELGDSALYFCASSVRGSSYNEQFFGPGTRLTVL.